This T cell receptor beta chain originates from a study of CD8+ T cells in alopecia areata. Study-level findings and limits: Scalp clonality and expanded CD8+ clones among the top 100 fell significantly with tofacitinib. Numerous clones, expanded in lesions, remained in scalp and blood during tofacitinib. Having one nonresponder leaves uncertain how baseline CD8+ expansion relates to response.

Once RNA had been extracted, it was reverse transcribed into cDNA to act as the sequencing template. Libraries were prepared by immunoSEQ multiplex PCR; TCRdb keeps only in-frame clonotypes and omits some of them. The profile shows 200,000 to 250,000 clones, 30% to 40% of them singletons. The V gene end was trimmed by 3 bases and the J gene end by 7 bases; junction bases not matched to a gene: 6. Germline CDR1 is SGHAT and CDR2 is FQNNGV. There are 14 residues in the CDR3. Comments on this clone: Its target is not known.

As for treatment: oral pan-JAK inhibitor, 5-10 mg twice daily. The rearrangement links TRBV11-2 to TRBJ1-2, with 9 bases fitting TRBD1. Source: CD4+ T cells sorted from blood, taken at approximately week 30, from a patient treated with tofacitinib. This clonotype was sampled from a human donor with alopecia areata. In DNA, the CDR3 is TGTGCCAGCAGCTTGCGGACAGGGGATGTTGGCTACACCTTC. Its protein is CASSLRTGDVGYTF.